The 24 T cell receptor beta chains below come from one sample, sequenced in a study of blood T cell repertoires in COVID-19. The protocol was immunoSEQ multiplex PCR, while the TCRdb copy is restricted to in-frame clones and leaves out a portion. The data hold over 200,000 clones, with roughly 87% observed a single time. Sequencing input: peripheral blood. The receptors were sampled from a man aged 40-49 years with active or convalescent COVID-19.

The rearrangement joins TRBV27 to TRBJ1-1; a possible D gene is TRBD1 (5 bases). The CDR3 totals 13 residues. Germline V CDR1 and CDR2: MNHEY, SMNVEV (reference sequence). V was cut by 5 bases and J by 6 bases, with 13 bases left in between. CDR3 loop: CASSNLLTAEAFF. The DNA for the CDR3 is TGTGCCAGCAGTAACCTTTTGACAGCTGAAGCTTTCTTT.

This chain joins TRBV5-1 and TRBJ2-3; D might be TRBD2 (6 bases). The CDR3 is made up of 15 amino acids. V was trimmed by 3 bases and J by 3 bases, leaving 14 bases between them. Germline CDR1 reads SGHRS; CDR2 reads YFSETQ. The CDR3 spells CASSSPGGKTDTQYF. CDR3 nucleotides: TGCGCCAGCAGCTCCCCAGGCGGGAAAACAGATACGCAGTATTTT.

This clone was counted a single time. The rearrangement joins TRBV5-1 to TRBJ2-3, with D perhaps TRBD2 (5 bases). Germline lookup yields CDR1 SGHRS and CDR2 YFSETQ. The V end lost 5 bases, the J end lost 0 bases, and 16 bases lay between the germline ends. The CDR3 is 16 amino acids. The CDR3 spells CASREGSGTSTDTQYF. CDR3 nucleotide sequence: TGCGCCAGCAGGGAAGGAAGCGGTACTAGCACAGATACGCAGTATTTT.

The chain has TRBV10-2 and TRBJ1-5, with TRBD1 matching 8 bases. V was clipped by 4 bases and J by 7 bases; unmatched bases: 9. The germline V gene encodes CDR1 WSHSY and CDR2 SAAADI. This CDR3 has 15 residues. DNA of the CDR3: TGCGCCAGCAGTGGGGAATACAGGGGGGAGCAGCCCCAGCATTTT. Translated: CASSGEYRGEQPQHF.

The chain is built from TRBV3-1 (or the pseudogene TRBV3-2) and TRBJ1-2, with 9 bases lining up with TRBD1. The trim removed 4 bases at V and 8 bases at J, leaving 11 bases unmatched. Germline loops: CDR1 LGHDT, CDR2 YNNKEL (reference sequence). The CDR3 runs to 15 residues. In DNA form, the CDR3 reads TGTGCCAGCAGCCGCCTGGACAGGGGCCGTGGGGGCTACACCTTC. It yields the protein CASSRLDRGRGGYTF.

The chain combines TRBV28 with TRBJ2-7; D may be TRBD2 (5 bases). The CDR3 has 17 residues. The V gene's germline CDR1 is MDHEN and CDR2 SYDVKM. Trimming pared 1 base from V and 0 bases from J, leaving 16 bases between. The CDR3 DNA reads as TGTGCCAGCAGTTTATTCCCGGGGATCACGAGCTCCTACGAGCAGTACTTC. Translation: CASSLFPGITSSYEQYF.

This chain joins TRBV18 and TRBJ1-3, with D unclear. The CDR3 runs to 13 residues. With 3 bases removed from V and 0 bases from J, the gap between germline ends came to 3 bases. Looked up from germline, CDR1 is KGHSH and CDR2 is LQKENI. The CDR3 loop reads CASSPSSGNTIYF. The CDR3 region has the DNA TGTGCCAGCTCACCGAGCTCTGGAAACACCATATATTTT.

The chain carries TRBV10-2 and TRBJ1-1; TRBD1 matches 10 bases. CDR1 is WSHSY, CDR2 SAAADI, per germline. This CDR3 comprises 14 residues. Trimming cost V 4 bases and J 4 bases; bases outside gene matches: 3. DNA for the CDR3: TGCGCCAGCAGTGGGACAGGGGGTACCACTGAAGCTTTCTTT. Its protein is CASSGTGGTTEAFF.

This rearrangement joins TRBV13 to TRBJ2-5; 7 nucleotides line up with TRBD2. Looked up from germline, CDR1 is PRHDT and CDR2 is FYEKMQ (reference sequence). The CDR3 runs to 13 residues. V dropped 4 bases and J dropped 5; count of bases not matched to a gene: 4. The CDR3, as DNA: TGTGCCAGCAGCTCGGGGACTATGGAGACCCAGTACTTC. Translation gives CASSSGTMETQYF.

The rearrangement joins TRBV6-5 to TRBJ2-1, with D hard to call. Germline lookup yields CDR1 MNHEY and CDR2 SVGAGI. Trimming left V 0 bases short and J 4 bases short, with 10 bases between. The CDR3 extends over 15 amino acids. CDR3 loop: CASSYSLADYNEQFF. In DNA form, the CDR3 reads TGTGCCAGCAGTTACTCGCTTGCGGATTACAATGAGCAGTTCTTC.

This chain links TRBV5-4 with TRBJ2-7, with TRBD2 identical over 14 bases. This CDR3 comprises 16 residues. Germline CDR1 SGHNT, CDR2 YYREEE (reference sequence). The ends lost 4 bases at V and 3 bases at J; junction bases unmatched: 6. The CDR3, as DNA: TGTGCCAGCAGCCTAGGACTAGCGGGGGGTAACTACGAGCAGTACTTC. This sequence encodes CASSLGLAGGNYEQYF. Full variable domain (rest looked up from reference TRBV5-4 and TRBJ2-7): ETGVTQSPTHLIKTRGQQVTLRCSSQSGHNTVSWYQQALGQGPQFIFQYYREEENGRGNFPPRFSGLQFPNYSSELNVNALELDDSALYLCASSLGLAGGNYEQYFGPGTRLTVT.

V usage is TRBV5-1 and J usage is TRBJ2-5; 14 nucleotides line up with TRBD2. The CDR3 contains 16 residues. With V trimmed by 4 bases and J by 1 base, 3 bases remained unmatched. Germline V gives CDR1 SGHRS, CDR2 YFSETQ. CDR3 sequence reads: CASSLGLAGVQETQYF. CDR3 in DNA: TGCGCCAGCAGCCTGGGACTAGCGGGAGTCCAAGAGACCCAGTACTTC.

The chain employs TRBV4-2 and TRBJ1-2; TRBD1 is a possible D gene (6 bases). In germline, CDR1 is LGHNA, CDR2 YNFKEQ. V lost 1 base to trimming and J lost 7 bases, with 10 bases between them. CDR3 length: 13 amino acids. CDR3 DNA: TGTGCCAGCAGCCAAGCAGGGGCACTTGGCTACACCTTC. It codes for CASSQAGALGYTF.

The rearrangement links TRBV27 to TRBJ2-2, with D perhaps matching TRBD2 (5 bases). CDR1 MNHEY and CDR2 SMNVEV come from the germline V gene (reference sequence). V lost 3 bases to trimming and J lost 5 bases, with 10 bases between them. The CDR3 totals 14 residues. The CDR3 loop is CASSFGVDTGELFF. CDR3 coding DNA: TGTGCCAGCAGTTTCGGGGTGGATACCGGGGAGCTGTTTTTT.

V usage is TRBV21-1 and J usage is TRBJ2-3; TRBD1 is the table's D call, not checked against the DNA. TRBV21-1 is shown as a pseudogene. The CDR3 runs 13 residues. CDR3 sequence (DNA): TGTGCCAGCAGCTACATCCACACAGATACGCAGTATTTT. Translated, it gives CASSYIHTDTQYF.

This rearrangement joins TRBV7-3 to TRBJ1-1; the D gene is possibly TRBD1 (5 bases). V lost 5 bases, J lost 4 bases, and 17 bases lay in between. CDR1 SGHTA and CDR2 FQGTGA come from the germline V gene. The length of the CDR3 is 15 residues. The CDR3 reads CASSTQGGVGTEAFF. The DNA for the CDR3 is TGTGCCAGCAGCACCCAGGGAGGGGTGGGCACTGAAGCTTTCTTT.

This chain connects TRBV4-1 to TRBJ2-4, with 9 bases that match TRBD1. The V segment lost 0 bases and the J segment 3 bases; nucleotides outside the gene matches: 3. CDR1 MGHRA and CDR2 YSYEKL come from the germline V gene. The CDR3 covers 16 residues. The CDR3 reads CASSQDRTGVKNIQYF. CDR3 bases: TGCGCCAGCAGCCAAGATCGGACAGGGGTCAAAAACATTCAGTACTTC.

V gene TRBV25-1 combines with J gene TRBJ1-6; D remains ambiguous. The CDR3 runs to 14 residues. Germline CDR1 MGHDK, CDR2 SYGVNS. V was clipped by 7 bases and J by 8 bases, with 15 bases between them. The CDR3 loop is CASKDRGFYSPLHF. CDR3 in DNA: TGTGCCAGCAAAGACCGGGGATTTTATTCACCCCTCCACTTT.

With regard to this clone: Because the CDR3's place on the DNA is in doubt, the DNA is left out and the CDR3 is given as listed by TCRdb. The V and J genes are TRBV5-4 and TRBJ2-7; the DNA was not used to check the table's D call, TRBD2. The CDR3 spans 13 residues, counting both ends. Germline values: CDR1 SGHNT, CDR2 YYREEE (reference sequence). CDR3 in amino acids: CASSFGNGGEQYF.

V gene TRBV11-1 combines with J gene TRBJ2-5; TRBD2 is a possible D gene (5 bases). The V gene lost 6 bases and the J gene lost 3 bases, with 14 bases spanning the gap. CDR1 SGHAT and CDR2 FQDESV come from the germline V gene (reference sequence). The CDR3 totals 14 residues. CDR3 DNA sequence: TGTGCCAGCAGTCAAATCCGGGGAAAAGAGACCCAGTACTTC. As protein: CASSQIRGKETQYF. The full variable domain, with the rest looked up from reference TRBV11-1 and TRBJ2-5, is EAEVAQSPRYKITEKSQAVAFWCDPISGHATLYWYRQILGQGPELLVQFQDESVVDDSQLPKDRFSAERLKGVDSTLKIQPAELGDSAMYLCASSQIRGKETQYFGPGTRLLVL.

The chain recombines TRBV24-1 with TRBJ2-2, with D perhaps TRBD2 (7 bases). V lost 3 bases, J lost 4 bases, and 14 bases lay in between. The CDR3 contains 16 residues. Germline V gives CDR1 KGHDR, CDR2 SFDVKD. As DNA, the CDR3 is TGTGCCACCAGTGATCGAAGGGGGGGGAGCACCGGGGAGCTGTTTTTT. Its translation is CATSDRRGGSTGELFF.

J is TRBJ2-4 and V is TRBV7-9; 12 positions agree with TRBD2. Germline V gene sequence: CDR1 SEHNR, CDR2 FQNEAQ (reference sequence). V lost 1 base, J lost 7 bases, and 14 bases stayed unmatched. This CDR3 region has 19 residues. The CDR3 sequence is CASSLVTTSGSVGGNIQYF. CDR3 sequence (DNA): TGTGCCAGCAGCTTAGTAACGACTAGCGGGAGTGTAGGTGGTAACATTCAGTACTTC.

The gene calls are TRBV28 and TRBJ2-5; 12 nucleotides match TRBD1. CDR1 is MDHEN and CDR2 is SYDVKM in the germline V gene. J gave up 7 bases and V 7 bases, and 13 bases lay outside the gene matches. The CDR3 sequence is 16 residues long. CDR3 bases: TGTGCCAGCACTTCCCCCCGGGACAGGGGGCGCGGGACCCAGTACTTC. It is translated as CASTSPRDRGRGTQYF.

In its sample, this clone was seen a few times. V gene TRBV18 combines with J gene TRBJ2-2, with D perhaps matching TRBD2 (5 bases). The length of the CDR3 is 16 residues. CDR1 is KGHSH, CDR2 LQKENI, per germline. Trimming pared 4 bases from V and 4 bases from J, leaving 16 bases between. CDR3 bases: TGTGCCAGCTCACTACTGGAGGATAGAGGCACCGGGGAGCTGTTTTTT. It encodes CASSLLEDRGTGELFF. The variable domain in full, with the rest retrieved from reference TRBV18 and TRBJ2-2, is NAGVMQNPRHLVRRRGQEARLRCSPMKGHSHVYWYRQLPEEGLKFMVYLQKENIIDESGMPKERFSAEFPKEGPSILRIQQVVRGDSAAYFCASSLLEDRGTGELFFGEGSRLTVL.